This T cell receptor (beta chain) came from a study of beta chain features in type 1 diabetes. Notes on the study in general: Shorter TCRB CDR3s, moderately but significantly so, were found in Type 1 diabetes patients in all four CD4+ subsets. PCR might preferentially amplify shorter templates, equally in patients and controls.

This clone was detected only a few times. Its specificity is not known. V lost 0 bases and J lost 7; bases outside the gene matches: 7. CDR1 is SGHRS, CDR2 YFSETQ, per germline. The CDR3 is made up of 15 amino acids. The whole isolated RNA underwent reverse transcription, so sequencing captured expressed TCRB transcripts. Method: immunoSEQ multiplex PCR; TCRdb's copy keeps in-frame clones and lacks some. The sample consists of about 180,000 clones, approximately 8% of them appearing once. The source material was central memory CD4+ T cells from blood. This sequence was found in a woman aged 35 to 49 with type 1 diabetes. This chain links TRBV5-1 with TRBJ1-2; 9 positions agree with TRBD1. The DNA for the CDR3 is TGCGCCAGCAGCTTGGGCCAACAGGGGGCGCGTGGCTACACCTTC. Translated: CASSLGQQGARGYTF.